These 25 T cell receptor beta chains came from one sample sequenced in a study of blood T cells in healthy people across ages. A second PCR of about 7 to 12 cycles used a sample-barcoded 5' primer and a J-beta primer mix. TCRdb called the 5' RACE reads again in MiXCR, with one record for every CDR3 protein. The sample yields around 700,000 distinct CDR3 sequences, roughly 25% seen once. Separately, the same data were catalogued under a study of T cells of mothers and their children.

The sequencing sample was made of blood. The receptors shown here come from a boy aged 10-17 years in good health.

The sample holds a few counts of this clonotype. The chain carries TRBV4-2 and TRBJ1-5; no definite D call. V was trimmed by 1 base and J by 5 bases, leaving 12 bases between them. The CDR3 is made up of 15 amino acids. Germline V CDR1 and CDR2: LGHNA, YNFKEQ. In DNA form, the CDR3 reads TGTGCCAGCAGCCAAGGTCCCGGCCTCGATCAGCCCCAGCATTTT. Its protein product is CASSQGPGLDQPQHF.

This clonotype showed up just once. The chain recombines TRBV5-8 with TRBJ2-1; tentatively, D is TRBD2 (5 bases). This CDR3 has 12 residues. The germline V gene encodes CDR1 SGHTS and CDR2 YDEGEE. The V and J ends lost 2 bases and 10 bases respectively, with 10 bases between them. The CDR3 nucleotides read TGTGCCAGCAGCTTCCGGGAACGGGAGCAGTTCTTC. Encoded protein: CASSFREREQFF.

This chain links TRBV4-3 with TRBJ1-1; D gene ambiguous. Germline CDR1 reads LGHNA; CDR2 reads YSLEER. V was shortened by 0 bases and J by 2 bases, with 10 bases between the two germline ends. CDR3 length: 15 residues. CDR3 loop: CASSQDRVINTEAFF. Here the CDR3 DNA reads TGCGCCAGCAGCCAAGATCGGGTAATTAACACTGAAGCTTTCTTT.

The chain couples TRBV18 to TRBJ2-5; either TRBD1 or TRBD2 may supply D (5 bases each). The end of the DNA is better explained by TRBJ2-1, so the J call may be wrong. Germline loops: CDR1 KGHSH, CDR2 LQKENI. CDR3 length equals 16 residues. Written as DNA, the CDR3 is TGTGCCAGCTCACAAAACCGGGACCCAGGTCGAAGTGAGCAGTTCTTC. It specifies CASSQNRDPGRSEQFF.

The chain joins TRBV12-3 or TRBV12-4 to TRBJ2-3; 10 nucleotides agree with TRBD2. The CDR3 length is 18 residues. J lost 0 bases, V lost 5 bases, and 11 bases had no gene match. In nucleotides, the CDR3 is TGTGCCAGCAGTCCCACCCGGGTAGCGGGGGGAAGCACAGATACGCAGTATTTT. Residues: CASSPTRVAGGSTDTQYF.

This clonotype was found a few times. At one end the junction does not follow the germline gene, possibly because of a read error. V gene TRBV12-3 or TRBV12-4 combines with J gene TRBJ1-6; perhaps TRBD1 as D (5 bases). The length of the CDR3 is 20 residues. The CDR3 is CASSFQAGSFKSSYNSPLHF. CDR3 sequence (DNA): TGTGCTAGCAGCTTTCAGGCAGGGTCTTTTAAGAGCTCCTATAATTCACCCCTCCACTTT.

This clonotype has a handful of counts. J is TRBJ2-4 and V is TRBV11-1; D not resolved. The ends were cut back, 4 bases at V and 0 bases at J, with 13 bases in the middle. This CDR3 is 16 amino acids long. CDR1 SGHAT and CDR2 FQDESV come from the germline V gene (reference sequence). The CDR3 bases are TGTGCCAGCAGCTCCGAGCCTTACTTAGCCAAAAACATTCAGTACTTC. Translating it yields CASSSEPYLAKNIQYF.

This clonotype showed up just a few times. The chain carries TRBV5-1 and TRBJ2-5; maybe TRBD1 (6 bases). V dropped 3 bases and J dropped 1 base, with 16 bases sitting between them. Germline values: CDR1 SGHRS, CDR2 YFSETQ. The CDR3 runs to 16 residues. The CDR3 DNA is TGCGCCAGCAGCTGGACAGTCTACGACGGCCAAGAGACCCAGTACTTC. It yields the protein CASSWTVYDGQETQYF.

This clonotype has more than one count but fewer than ten. J is TRBJ2-5 and V is TRBV9, with D unresolved. The CDR3 runs to 14 residues. CDR1 and CDR2 (germline): SGDLS, YYNGEE. Trimming left V 4 bases short and J 2 bases short, with 12 bases between. Here the CDR3 DNA reads TGTGCCAGCAGCACCGGGTTTGGACAAGAGACCCAGTACTTC. Its protein product is CASSTGFGQETQYF.

This clonotype was counted between two and nine times. The chain joins TRBV29-1 to TRBJ1-2; possibly TRBD1 for D (5 bases). CDR1 is SQVTM and CDR2 is ANQGSEA in the germline V gene. This CDR3 is 13 amino acids long. The V and J ends lost 1 base and 7 bases respectively, with 13 bases between them. CDR3 bases: TGCAGCGTTGAAGTCTCTGCGGGGGGTGGCTACACCTTC. Translation: CSVEVSAGGGYTF.

This chain connects TRBV6-2 or TRBV6-3 to TRBJ2-4; 8 bases align to TRBD1. Germline CDR1 and CDR2: MNHEY and SVGEGT. The CDR3 runs to 19 residues. The junction had 13 bases not matched to a gene; V was cut back by 0 bases and J by 3 bases. The CDR3 region has the DNA TGTGCCAGCAGTTACTCGACCAGGGGGCTACATGATGACAAAAACATTCAGTACTTC. It codes for CASSYSTRGLHDDKNIQYF.

The chain links TRBV7-9 to TRBJ1-4; perhaps TRBD1 as D (5 bases). Germline CDR1 and CDR2: SEHNR and FQNEAQ (reference sequence). The CDR3 is 17 amino acids. V was pared by 0 bases and J by 0 bases, with 11 bases between. The CDR3 nucleotides read TGTGCCAGCAGCTTAGCGGGGGAGGGCGCAACTAATGAAAAACTGTTTTTT. It encodes CASSLAGEGATNEKLFF.

The chain uses TRBV9 and TRBJ2-1; 11 nucleotides line up with TRBD1. The CDR3 is 16 amino acids. The V and J ends lost 4 bases and 6 bases, in that order; junction bases with no gene match: 9. Germline V gene sequence: CDR1 SGDLS, CDR2 YYNGEE. CDR3 bases: TGTGCCAGCAGCCCTCCGGGACAGGGGGGCTTCAATGAGCAGTTCTTC. It is translated as CASSPPGQGGFNEQFF.

This clonotype came up a few times. The chain combines TRBV6-1 with TRBJ2-3, with D possibly TRBD1 on 6 matching bases. Trimming shortened V by 2 bases and J by 8 bases, and 8 bases separated the two germline ends. The CDR3 has 12 amino acids. Per germline, CDR1 MNHNS and CDR2 SASEGT. The chain's CDR3 is CASSERDTTQYF. The CDR3 DNA reads TGTGCCAGCAGTGAAAGGGACACTACGCAGTATTTT.

This clonotype has just a few counts. The rearrangement links TRBV25-1 to TRBJ2-2; 7 positions agree with TRBD1. Germline V gives CDR1 MGHDK, CDR2 SYGVNS. The CDR3 is made up of 14 amino acids. The V and J ends lost 7 bases and 6 bases, in that order; junction bases with no gene match: 8. CDR3 DNA sequence: TGTGCCAGCACCACGAACAGGGGACCCGGGGAGCTGTTTTTT. This gives the protein CASTTNRGPGELFF.

The rearrangement joins TRBV6-1 to TRBJ1-4, with no clear D. The CDR3 contains 14 residues. The V end was cut by 7 bases, the J end by 12 bases, with 21 bases between. Germline V gene lookup returns CDR1 MNHNS and CDR2 SASEGT. The CDR3 sequence is CASNQLQSPGELFF. DNA for the CDR3: TGTGCCAGCAACCAACTACAGAGCCCTGGGGAACTGTTTTTT.

V usage is TRBV5-1 and J usage is TRBJ2-7; 9 nucleotides line up with TRBD2. The CDR3 consists of 17 residues. V shed 1 base and J 3 bases; nucleotides not matched to a gene: 11. Germline loops: CDR1 SGHRS, CDR2 YFSETQ. The CDR3 DNA follows: TGCGCCAGCAGCTTGCCCGATACGCGGGAGGGTAGCTACGAGCAGTACTTC. This gives the protein CASSLPDTREGSYEQYF.

This clonotype was detected only a few times. The V and J genes are TRBV4-2 and TRBJ2-3; TRBD2 aligns across 7 bases. Germline V gene lookup returns CDR1 LGHNA and CDR2 YNFKEQ. Trimming at V came to 0 bases and at J to 2 bases, leaving 17 bases not matched to a gene. CDR3 length: 20 amino acids. Here the CDR3 DNA reads TGTGCCAGCAGCCAAGAGGTGTGGACTAGTGGGGATTTCTACACAGATACGCAGTATTTT. It is translated as CASSQEVWTSGDFYTDTQYF.

In its sample, this clonotype was seen a few times. The chain has TRBV7-9 and TRBJ2-6; D might be TRBD1 (6 bases). The CDR3 loop spans 17 amino acids. Germline CDR1 and CDR2: SEHNR and FQNEAQ (reference sequence). Trimming stripped 5 bases from V and 0 bases from J, with 14 bases between. For the CDR3, the DNA is TGTGCCAGCAGCAGGACAGTCGCAATCTCTGGGGCCAACGTCCTGACTTTC. It yields the protein CASSRTVAISGANVLTF.

J is TRBJ1-4 and V is TRBV15; D is undetermined. The CDR3 is made up of 13 amino acids. Trimming removed 2 bases from V and 7 bases from J, with 8 bases in between. Per the germline V gene, CDR1 is LNHNV and CDR2 is YYDKDF (reference sequence). CDR3 protein: CATSRIGREKLFF. For the CDR3, the DNA is TGTGCCACCAGCAGAATCGGACGTGAAAAACTGTTTTTT.

The rearrangement joins TRBV7-2 to TRBJ1-2; 8 nucleotides line up with TRBD1. The CDR3 consists of 13 residues. Unmatched junction bases numbered 6, after V lost 2 bases and J lost 10 bases. The germline gives CDR1 SGHTA, CDR2 FQGNSA. The DNA of the CDR3 is TGTGCCAGCAGCTTAAGACAGGGGTTAGACTACACCTTC. This translates into CASSLRQGLDYTF. The variable domain in full, completed from reference TRBV7-2 and TRBJ1-2, reads GAGVSQSPSNKVTEKGKDVELRCDPISGHTALYWYRQSLGQGLEFLIYFQGNSAPDKSGLPSDRFSAERTGGSVSTLTIQRTQQEDSAVYLCASSLRQGLDYTFGSGTRLTVV.

The CDR3 DNA follows: TGTGCCAGCAATCCGGGACAGGGGTTCCAGCCCCAGCATTTT. Its translation: CASNPGQGFQPQHF. The genes are TRBV2 and TRBJ1-5; TRBD1 aligns across 10 bases. The CDR3 totals 14 residues. Germline V lookup: CDR1 SNHLY, CDR2 FYNNEI. The V segment lost 7 bases and the J segment 7 bases; nucleotides outside the gene matches: 7.

This sequence joins TRBV7-9 and TRBJ2-7, with 9 bases identical to TRBD1. The CDR3 consists of 14 residues. Germline lookup yields CDR1 SEHNR and CDR2 FQNEAQ (reference sequence). V lost 6 bases, J lost 0 bases, and 3 bases stayed unmatched. The DNA for the CDR3 is TGTGCCAGCAGTACAGGGGGCTCCTCCTACGAGCAGTACTTC. Translated: CASSTGGSSYEQYF.

This clonotype was seen a handful of times. V is TRBV20-1 and J is TRBJ2-3, with D possibly TRBD2 on 5 matching bases. The ends were cut back, 0 bases at V and 6 bases at J, with 16 bases in the middle. CDR1 and CDR2 from the germline V gene are DFQATT and SNEGSKA (reference sequence). The CDR3 loop spans 15 amino acids. CDR3 DNA sequence: TGCAGTGCTAGAGATCCACGGGCGGGCTATGATACGCAGTATTTT. It yields the protein CSARDPRAGYDTQYF.

This clonotype appeared a few times. The chain carries TRBV6-5 and TRBJ1-1; maybe TRBD1 (5 bases). Germline V lookup: CDR1 MNHEY, CDR2 SVGAGI. Trimming removed 0 bases at V and 8 bases at J, with 7 bases between. This CDR3 has 12 amino acids. The CDR3 bases are TGTGCCAGCAGTTACTCAGGGGCGGAAGCTTTCTTT. This translates into CASSYSGAEAFF.